This T cell receptor (beta chain) was sequenced during a study of blood T cell repertoires in COVID-19. Across the whole study: The United States, Italy and Spain provided the acute and convalescent COVID-19 samples. T cells, B-cell-depleted T cells, or PBMCs supplied cDNA or gDNA.

As handled by the study authors: Reference gene primer amplification yielded estimated nucleated cell counts. The data were produced by immunoSEQ multiplex PCR, yet TCRdb's version contains in-frame clones alone and is incomplete. V, J and clone size derive from that table, while D and trimming were established from the DNA sequence. Counted here are hundreds of thousands of clones, about 85% occurring once; the ten biggest clones make up approximately 0.69%. Sample: peripheral blood. This clonotype was sampled from a man aged 35-49 years with acute or convalescent COVID-19.

This chain's CDR3 is CASSYSSAGGAETQYF. Written as DNA, the CDR3 is TGTGCCAGCAGTTACTCGTCGGCAGGGGGCGCGGAGACCCAGTACTTC. The J gene is TRBJ2-5, the V gene TRBV6-2 or TRBV6-3; the match to TRBD1 covers 8 bases. CDR3 length: 16 amino acids. The V gene's germline CDR1 is MNHEY and CDR2 SVGEGT. The ends lost 0 bases at V and 5 bases at J; junction bases unmatched: 8.